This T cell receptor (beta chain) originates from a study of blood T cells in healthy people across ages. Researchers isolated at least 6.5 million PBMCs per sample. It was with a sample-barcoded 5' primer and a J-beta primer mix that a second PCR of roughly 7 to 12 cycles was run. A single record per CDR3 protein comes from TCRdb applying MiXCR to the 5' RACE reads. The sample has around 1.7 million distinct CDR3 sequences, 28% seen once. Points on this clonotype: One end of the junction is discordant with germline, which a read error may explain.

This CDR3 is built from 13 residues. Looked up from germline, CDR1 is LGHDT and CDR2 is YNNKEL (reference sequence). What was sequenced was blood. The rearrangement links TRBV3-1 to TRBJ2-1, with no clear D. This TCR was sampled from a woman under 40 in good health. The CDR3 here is CAGSQDSAAARFF. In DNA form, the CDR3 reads TGTGCCGGCAGCCAAGATTCGGCAGCCGCTCGGTTCTTC.